Shown below are 15 T cell receptor beta chains from a single sample sequenced in a study of regulatory T cells in long-lasting Graves disease. As for time point: persistent/refractory GD, antithyroid drugs over 5 years with positive TRAb. With RNA extracted from PBMCs as input, the TCR library was made. Libraries of TCR beta came from iRepertoire HTBI primers plus Arm-PCR of CDR3 regions. TCRdb re-called the multiplex PCR reads through MiXCR, storing one row per CDR3 protein. The sample lists about 400,000 distinct CDR3 sequences, less than 25% occurring once. Sequences were derived from peripheral blood mononuclear cells (PBMCs), sampled when the disease was refractory, from a patient treated with antithyroid drugs. These receptors were obtained from a female donor with Graves disease.

This clonotype was recorded only once. A much larger clone is a single base away; this may be a read error. V and J are TRBV15 and TRBJ2-7, with no clear D. This CDR3 has 13 residues. CDR1 is LNHNV and CDR2 is YYDKDF in the germline V gene (reference sequence). The CDR3 DNA sequence: TGTGCCACCAGCAGGGACCCCGCCTACGAGCAGCACTTC. It translates to CATSRDPAYEQHF.

This clonotype was seen repeatedly, ten times or more. The chain joins TRBV12-3 or TRBV12-4 to TRBJ1-4; D is uncertain. The germline V and J ends were trimmed by 4 bases and 8 bases, with 11 bases remaining between them. The CDR3 is 13 amino acids. As DNA, the CDR3 is TGTGCCAGCAGTTGGGAGGGTCTGGAAAAACTGTTTTTT. Its protein product is CASSWEGLEKLFF.

J is TRBJ2-7 and V is TRBV5-1, with D unresolved. The CDR3 totals 15 residues. Germline-derived CDR1 and CDR2 are SGHRS and YFSETQ. V dropped 0 bases and J dropped 0 bases, with 10 bases sitting between them. CDR3 amino acids: CASSLGWDSSYEQYF. CDR3 DNA sequence: TGCGCCAGCAGCTTGGGTTGGGATAGCTCCTACGAGCAGTACTTC.

This clonotype was seen many times. The genes are TRBV30 and TRBJ1-1; weak D call: TRBD1 (6 bases). The CDR3 consists of 13 residues. CDR1 and CDR2 (germline): GTSNPN, SVGIG (reference sequence). V lost 2 bases, J lost 6 bases, and 13 bases lay in between. The CDR3 spells CAWSPTGKAEAFF. The DNA of the CDR3 is TGTGCCTGGAGTCCCACAGGGAAGGCTGAAGCTTTCTTT.

This clonotype came up a few times. The chain couples TRBV10-3 to TRBJ2-5; 7 bases agree with TRBD2. Trimming cost V 2 bases and J 1 base; bases outside gene matches: 1. Germline CDR1 reads ENHRY; CDR2 reads SYGVKD. The length of the CDR3 is 14 residues. The CDR3 DNA sequence: TGTGCCATCAGTGAGGCGGGAGCCCAAGAGACCCAGTACTTC. Protein sequence: CAISEAGAQETQYF.

In its sample, this clonotype was seen many times. The gene calls are TRBV2 and TRBJ2-4; D is ambiguous. Germline V gives CDR1 SNHLY, CDR2 FYNNEI. The CDR3 consists of 15 residues. Trimming shortened V by 1 base and J by 0 bases, and 7 bases separated the two germline ends. The CDR3 sequence is CASSEDFIAKNIQYF. For the CDR3, the DNA is TGTGCCAGCAGTGAAGATTTTATAGCCAAAAACATTCAGTACTTC.

This clonotype was counted many times. The V and J genes are TRBV7-2 and TRBJ1-2, with 9 bases matching TRBD1. Unmatched junction bases numbered 4, after V lost 5 bases and J lost 6 bases. The CDR3 covers 13 residues. The germline V gene encodes CDR1 SGHTA and CDR2 FQGNSA. In nucleotides, the CDR3 is TGTGCCAGCAGCGCCGGGACAGGGAATGGCTACACCTTC. It yields the protein CASSAGTGNGYTF.

The sample holds many counts of this clonotype. The CDR3 sequence: CSARDHLASGANVLTF. CDR3 bases: TGCAGTGCTAGAGATCATTTGGCCTCTGGGGCCAACGTCCTGACTTTC. The rearrangement joins TRBV20-1 to TRBJ2-6; D gene uncertain. CDR3 length: 16 residues. V lost 0 bases to trimming and J lost 0 bases, with 9 bases between them. CDR1 and CDR2 (germline): DFQATT, SNEGSKA (reference sequence).

V gene TRBV5-1 combines with J gene TRBJ1-1, with TRBD1 matching over 8 bases. The CDR3 consists of 15 residues. V was clipped by 4 bases and J by 3 bases; unmatched bases: 8. The V gene's germline CDR1 is SGHRS and CDR2 YFSETQ. CDR3 loop: CASSTRQGKDTEAFF. The CDR3 nucleotides are TGCGCCAGCAGCACCCGACAGGGGAAGGACACTGAAGCTTTCTTT.

This clonotype was observed a handful of times. V usage is TRBV6-1 and J usage is TRBJ1-2; tentatively, D is TRBD1 (5 bases). The V end lost 6 bases, the J end lost 5 bases, and 13 bases lay between the germline ends. The CDR3 covers 13 residues. The germline V gene encodes CDR1 MNHNS and CDR2 SASEGT. DNA of the CDR3: TGTGCCAGCAGCGATGACCAGGGATATGGCTACACCTTC. Translated, it gives CASSDDQGYGYTF.

The gene calls are TRBV13 and TRBJ2-1; 8 positions agree with TRBD2. Unmatched junction bases numbered 4, after V lost 3 bases and J lost 9 bases. The CDR3 is 13 residues long. Germline V gene sequence: CDR1 PRHDT, CDR2 FYEKMQ (reference sequence). The CDR3, as DNA: TGTGCCAGCAGCTTGAGCGGGAGTTTTGAGCAGTTCTTC. The encoded protein is CASSLSGSFEQFF. The full variable domain, completed using reference TRBV13 and TRBJ2-1, is AAGVIQSPRHLIKEKRETATLKCYPIPRHDTVYWYQQGPGQDPQFLISFYEKMQSDKGSIPDRFSAQQFSDYHSELNMSSLELGDSALYFCASSLSGSFEQFFGPGTRLTVL.

This clonotype has ten or more counts. The chain recombines TRBV28 with TRBJ2-7, with D possibly matching TRBD2 (7 bases). Germline V lookup: CDR1 MDHEN, CDR2 SYDVKM. The CDR3 extends over 16 amino acids. Trimming removed 6 bases at V and 0 bases at J, with 18 bases between. The CDR3 DNA follows: TGTGCCAGCAGCCGACGGGGGGCAGGGCTCTCCTACGAGCAGTACTTC. It encodes CASSRRGAGLSYEQYF.

The chain uses TRBV4-1 and TRBJ2-7; 8 bases align to TRBD1. The CDR3 sequence is 13 residues long. Germline V gene lookup returns CDR1 MGHRA and CDR2 YSYEKL. With 4 bases clipped from V and 3 bases from J, the junction kept 2 bases outside the gene matches. CDR3 loop: CASSRTGIYEQYF. For the CDR3, the DNA is TGCGCCAGCAGCCGGACAGGGATCTACGAGCAGTACTTC.

The chain links TRBV7-2 to TRBJ2-2; 7 bases map to TRBD2. Germline V gene data show CDR1 as SGHTA and CDR2 as FQGNSA. Losses at the gene ends were 1 base for V and 5 bases for J; bases not matched to a gene: 10. The CDR3 runs 17 residues. For the CDR3, the DNA is TGTGCCAGCAGCTTAGTGGCGACAGCGGGGAAAACCGGGGAGCTGTTTTTT. It specifies CASSLVATAGKTGELFF.

About this clonotype: At one end, the junction sequence differs from germline, possibly due to a read error. The V call is TRBV7-7, the J call TRBJ2-7; D is perhaps TRBD2 (6 bases). This CDR3 region has 13 residues. Germline V gene data show CDR1 as SSHAT and CDR2 as FNYEAQ (reference sequence). The CDR3: CASSLTRGDEQYF. Here the CDR3 DNA reads TGTGCTAGCAGCTTAACGCGGGGTGACGAGCAGTACTTC.